Sequencing of this T cell receptor beta chain was carried out in a study of T-cell reconstitution after alpha-beta-depleted transplantation in children. Findings of the study overall: Reportedly, roughly two months post-transplant, alpha-beta T cells arose from several hundred expanded graft clones. There were some patients whose high TCRbeta diversity at day 60 came from surviving recipient T cells and thymic progenitors. A year had passed since transplant, and T-cell counts and diversity by then came mostly from newly produced T cells.

Notes on this clonotype: Its antigen is not known.

The authors prepared the TCRbeta library with unique molecular identifiers. From the PCR reads, TCRdb called clonotypes with MiXCR, one entry per CDR3 protein. The sample yields around 960,000 distinct CDR3 sequences, around 30% seen once. After removal of 5 bases from V and 0 bases from J, the junction contained 4 bases not matched to a gene. Per germline, CDR1 SGHTA and CDR2 FQGNSA. The CDR3 extends over 15 amino acids. The sample was PBMCs, mostly from graft donor cells, taken 360 days after TCRalphabeta/CD19-depleted stem cell transplant. The source is a boy in the first two years of life who had a stem cell transplant for SCID, so the T cells may come from the graft donor. V and J are TRBV7-2 and TRBJ2-3, with 8 nucleotides matching TRBD1. CDR3 protein: CASSKQGASTDTQYF. CDR3 DNA sequence: TGTGCCAGCAGCAAGCAGGGGGCGAGCACAGATACGCAGTATTTT.